These 26 T cell receptor beta chains originate from one sample sequenced in a study of blood T cell repertoires in COVID-19. Repertoires were generated with immunoSEQ multiplex PCR, while TCRdb's copy carries only in-frame clones and drops some. This table has 150,000 to 200,000 clones, roughly 76% appearing once. Input material: peripheral blood. These receptors were collected from a woman aged 80 or over with COVID-19, enrolled during active disease.

The rearrangement links TRBV2 to TRBJ2-7; tentative D call: TRBD2 (6 bases). In germline, CDR1 is SNHLY, CDR2 FYNNEI. CDR3 length: 15 amino acids. The V end lost 3 bases, the J end lost 7 bases, and 19 bases lay between the germline ends. Here the CDR3 DNA reads TGTGCCAGCAGTGATTTAGGCAGGGAGGTTGGGGAGCAGTACTTC. It specifies CASSDLGREVGEQYF.

The gene calls are TRBV3-1 (or the pseudogene TRBV3-2) and TRBJ2-5; D unclear. This CDR3 is built from 14 residues. The germline gives CDR1 LGHDT, CDR2 YNNKEL (reference sequence). V lost 1 base to trimming and J lost 5 bases, with 11 bases between them. The CDR3 spells CASSQAVPWETQYF. CDR3 coding DNA: TGTGCCAGCAGCCAAGCAGTCCCTTGGGAGACCCAGTACTTC.

The V call is TRBV12-3 or TRBV12-4, the J call TRBJ2-7, with D hard to call. V lost 5 bases and J lost 6, with 8 bases in between. The CDR3 runs to 11 residues. CDR3 residues: CASSRALEQYF. The CDR3, as DNA: TGTGCCAGCAGTCGAGCCCTCGAGCAGTACTTC.

This chain links TRBV27 with TRBJ2-7, with unresolved D. Germline assignment: CDR1 MNHEY and CDR2 SMNVEV (reference sequence). CDR3 length: 13 residues. The V end lost 0 bases, the J end lost 4 bases, and 7 bases lay between the germline ends. The CDR3 reads CASSLSAQYEQYF. CDR3 bases: TGTGCCAGCAGTTTATCGGCTCAATACGAGCAGTACTTC.

The chain is built from TRBV2 and TRBJ2-7; a possible D gene is TRBD1 (6 bases). The CDR3 contains 17 residues. Germline V gene data show CDR1 as SNHLY and CDR2 as FYNNEI. Trimming stripped 0 bases from V and 3 bases from J, with 18 bases between. CDR3 bases: TGTGCCAGCAGTGAAGCGCTTAGACAGGCCGGTAACTACGAGCAGTACTTC. Residues: CASSEALRQAGNYEQYF.

With regard to this clone: Given a far larger clone just one base away, this is likely a sequencing read error. At the DNA level, this CDR3 is encoded by other sequences in the same sample as well. The chain joins TRBV30 to TRBJ1-1; unclear D gene. With 8 bases removed from V and 1 base from J, the gap between germline ends came to 8 bases. This CDR3 contains 11 residues. Germline values: CDR1 GTSNPN, CDR2 SVGIG (reference sequence). Here the CDR3 DNA reads TGTGCCGGGGAGAGGAACACTGAAGCTTTCTTT. It is translated as CAGERNTEAFF.

The chain is built from TRBV19 and TRBJ1-5; TRBD1 agrees at 7 bases. Per germline, CDR1 LNHDA and CDR2 SQIVND (reference sequence). The J segment lost 0 bases and the V segment lost 5 bases, leaving 4 bases of the junction unmatched. This CDR3 comprises 15 residues. CDR3 region: CASSYGTDSNQPQHF. Here the CDR3 DNA reads TGTGCCAGTAGTTACGGGACAGATAGCAATCAGCCCCAGCATTTT.

The chain combines TRBV19 with TRBJ1-5, with a possible D match to TRBD1 (6 bases). Germline CDR1 LNHDA, CDR2 SQIVND (reference sequence). The CDR3 is 14 residues long. Trimming removed 5 bases at V and 6 bases at J, with 14 bases between. CDR3 residues: CASSFGGAPQPQHF. CDR3 in DNA: TGTGCCAGTAGTTTCGGGGGGGCCCCTCAGCCCCAGCATTTT.

The rearrangement joins TRBV5-4 to TRBJ1-1; 8 bases map to TRBD1. The V gene end was trimmed by 4 bases and the J gene end by 1 base; junction bases not matched to a gene: 3. The CDR3 runs to 14 residues. Germline lookup yields CDR1 SGHNT and CDR2 YYREEE (reference sequence). CDR3 protein: CASSAGTGNTEAFF. The CDR3 DNA reads TGTGCCAGCAGCGCCGGGACAGGGAACACTGAAGCTTTCTTT. Combining the CDR3 with reference TRBV5-4 and TRBJ1-1 gives the whole variable domain ETGVTQSPTHLIKTRGQQVTLRCSSQSGHNTVSWYQQALGQGPQFIFQYYREEENGRGNFPPRFSGLQFPNYSSELNVNALELDDSALYLCASSAGTGNTEAFFGQGTRLTVV.

The chain has TRBV28 and TRBJ1-5, with 8 bases identical to TRBD1. CDR1 and CDR2 (germline): MDHEN, SYDVKM. V lost 5 bases, J lost 9 bases, and 9 bases stayed unmatched. The CDR3 has 14 amino acids. Written as DNA, the CDR3 is TGTGCCAGCAGTACATCCAGGGGGCAGACGCCCCAGCATTTT. Amino acids: CASSTSRGQTPQHF.

The chain is built from TRBV10-3 and TRBJ1-3, with TRBD1 identical over 9 bases. Looked up from germline, CDR1 is ENHRY and CDR2 is SYGVKD. The V and J ends lost 4 bases and 7 bases, in that order; junction bases with no gene match: 8. There are 15 residues in the CDR3. The CDR3 loop reads CAISGAGTGTNTIYF. The DNA for the CDR3 is TGTGCCATCAGTGGCGCCGGGACAGGGACCAACACCATATATTTT.

This clone occurred once. The V gene is TRBV28, the J gene TRBJ2-7; 9 bases line up with TRBD1. The length of the CDR3 is 14 residues. Trimming removed 2 bases from V and 2 bases from J; junction bases left unmatched: 1. Germline loops: CDR1 MDHEN, CDR2 SYDVKM. The CDR3 DNA reads as TGTGCCAGCAGTTTACGACAGGGGGCCTACGAGCAGTACTTC. It encodes CASSLRQGAYEQYF.

The rearrangement links TRBV28 to TRBJ2-5; a weak D match, TRBD1 (6 bases). V was shortened by 11 bases and J by 5 bases, with 18 bases between the two germline ends. The CDR3 has 13 residues. Germline V lookup: CDR1 MDHEN, CDR2 SYDVKM. Here the CDR3 DNA reads TGTGCCCGCCACAGGGTGGACGTCGAGACCCAGTACTTC. Its translation is CARHRVDVETQYF.

The CDR3 region has the DNA TGTGCCAGCACCCGCCTACTAACGGGGTATAATTCACCCCTCCACTTT. This codes for CASTRLLTGYNSPLHF. The V call is TRBV27, the J call TRBJ1-6; D remains ambiguous. Deletions cut 7 bases from V and 4 bases from J, with 17 bases between. The CDR3 spans 16 residues. Per germline, CDR1 MNHEY and CDR2 SMNVEV (reference sequence).

V is TRBV4-3 and J is TRBJ1-2; tentative D call: TRBD1 (6 bases). The V end lost 0 bases, the J end lost 4 bases, and 18 bases lay between the germline ends. CDR1 and CDR2 (germline): LGHNA, YSLEER. The CDR3 covers 17 residues. The CDR3 here is CASSQDVLTGASYGYTF. CDR3 coding DNA: TGCGCCAGCAGCCAAGATGTGTTGACAGGAGCATCCTATGGCTACACCTTC.

The gene calls are TRBV5-1 and TRBJ1-2; 8 bases agree with TRBD1. The CDR3 runs 13 residues. V gave up 4 bases and J gave up 12 bases; unmatched junction bases: 11. The germline V gene has CDR1 SGHRS and CDR2 YFSETQ. For the CDR3, the DNA is TGCGCCAGCAGCGCGTCACAGACAGGGGCCGACACCTTC. Its translation is CASSASQTGADTF. Full variable domain (rest looked up from reference TRBV5-1 and TRBJ1-2): KAGVTQTPRYLIKTRGQQVTLSCSPISGHRSVSWYQQTPGQGLQFLFEYFSETQRNKGNFPGRFSGRQFSNSRSEMNVSTLELGDSALYLCASSASQTGADTFGSGTRLTVV.

The chain couples TRBV6-6 to TRBJ1-4; 7 nucleotides align to TRBD1. This CDR3 is built from 14 residues. J was trimmed by 8 bases and V by 6 bases; bases with no gene match: 9. Germline lookup yields CDR1 MNHNY and CDR2 SVGAGI (reference sequence). CDR3: CASRPRTGGEKLFF. As DNA, the CDR3 is TGTGCCAGCAGACCTCGGACAGGTGGAGAAAAACTGTTTTTT.

The rearrangement uses TRBV27 and TRBJ2-7, with D maybe TRBD2 (6 bases). V shed 2 bases and J shed 1 base, with 15 bases lying between them. Germline loops: CDR1 MNHEY, CDR2 SMNVEV (reference sequence). CDR3 length: 16 residues. CDR3 sequence reads: CASSLQIGGVSYEQYF. The CDR3 bases are TGTGCCAGCAGTTTACAGATTGGAGGGGTATCCTACGAGCAGTACTTC.

V usage is TRBV11-2 and J usage is TRBJ1-2; no firm D call. Per germline, CDR1 SGHAT and CDR2 FQNNGV. V lost 1 base to trimming and J lost 0 bases, with 9 bases between them. The CDR3 sequence is 15 residues long. Here the CDR3 reads CASSLAPSPNYGYTF. The CDR3 nucleotides are TGTGCCAGCAGCTTAGCCCCGAGTCCTAACTATGGCTACACCTTC.

This clone was recorded once. The rearrangement joins TRBV5-1 to TRBJ2-2; 7 positions match TRBD2. There are 16 residues in the CDR3. CDR1 is SGHRS, CDR2 YFSETQ, per germline. V shed 7 bases and J 5 bases; nucleotides not matched to a gene: 14. CDR3 sequence reads: CASFPGPGTNTGELFF. As DNA, the CDR3 is TGCGCCAGCTTCCCTGGTCCCGGGACTAATACCGGGGAGCTGTTTTTT.

The gene calls are TRBV5-1 and TRBJ2-3; D might be TRBD2 (6 bases). Trimming took 0 bases from V and 1 from J, leaving 18 bases between them. The CDR3 covers 18 residues. Germline V gene data show CDR1 as SGHRS and CDR2 as YFSETQ. The CDR3 DNA reads TGCGCCAGCAGCTTGGCCCTGGGCGGGGCTCGTGGCACAGATACGCAGTATTTT. Translating it yields CASSLALGGARGTDTQYF.

The chain combines TRBV19 with TRBJ1-2; 9 nucleotides agree with TRBD1. Germline CDR1 LNHDA, CDR2 SQIVND (reference sequence). The CDR3 length is 15 residues. The junction had 6 bases not matched to a gene; V was cut back by 3 bases and J by 4 bases. The CDR3 coding sequence is TGTGCCAGTAGTATTGGGACAGGGTATCCCTATGGCTACACCTTC. It yields the protein CASSIGTGYPYGYTF.

The chain joins TRBV5-1 to TRBJ2-6, with D perhaps TRBD2 (5 bases). This CDR3 spans 15 amino acids. From germline, CDR1 is SGHRS and CDR2 YFSETQ. V was trimmed by 3 bases and J by 2 bases, leaving 9 bases between them. The CDR3 DNA sequence: TGCGCCAGCAGCTCGGGAAACGCTGGGGCCAACGTCCTGACTTTC. This sequence encodes CASSSGNAGANVLTF.

V gene TRBV19 combines with J gene TRBJ1-1, with 8 bases identical to TRBD1. Germline assignment: CDR1 LNHDA and CDR2 SQIVND (reference sequence). The CDR3 covers 15 residues. V gave up 3 bases and J gave up 6 bases; unmatched junction bases: 9. The CDR3 DNA reads TGTGCCAGTAGTATCGCCTTTGACAGGGGAGCTGAAGCTTTCTTT. It encodes CASSIAFDRGAEAFF. Using reference TRBV19 and TRBJ1-1 for the parts outside the CDR3, the full variable domain is DGGITQSPKYLFRKEGQNVTLSCEQNLNHDAMYWYRQDPGQGLRLIYYSQIVNDFQKGDIAEGYSVSREKKESFPLTVTSAQKNPTAFYLCASSIAFDRGAEAFFGQGTRLTVV.

The chain employs TRBV28 and TRBJ2-5; 12 bases fit TRBD2. After removal of 3 bases from V and 2 bases from J, the junction contained 10 bases not matched to a gene. The germline V gene has CDR1 MDHEN and CDR2 SYDVKM. The CDR3 extends over 18 amino acids. The CDR3 here is CASSFRLAGATTQETQYF. The CDR3 nucleotides are TGTGCCAGCAGTTTCCGACTAGCGGGAGCGACTACTCAAGAGACCCAGTACTTC.

The chain couples TRBV7-9 to TRBJ1-2; TRBD1 matches 8 bases. The V gene end was trimmed by 5 bases and the J gene end by 11 bases; junction bases not matched to a gene: 7. The length of the CDR3 is 12 residues. From germline, CDR1 is SEHNR and CDR2 FQNEAQ (reference sequence). This chain's CDR3 is CASSDGTGKYTF. The CDR3 DNA reads as TGTGCCAGCAGCGATGGGACAGGAAAGTACACCTTC.